The sequence of this TCR beta chain was determined in a study of blood T cell repertoires in COVID-19. Study summary: The United States, Italy and Spain supplied acute and convalescent COVID-19 samples. The analysed material was cDNA or gDNA that came from T cells, B-cell-depleted T cells, or PBMCs.

V gave up 1 base and J gave up 8 bases, with 18 bases separating them. The CDR3 consists of 16 residues. Germline CDR1 MNHEY, CDR2 SMNVEV (reference sequence). Clones were read by immunoSEQ multiplex PCR, and TCRdb kept only the in-frame ones, dropping some. The data contain about 310,000 clones, around 86% of them seen just once; the ten biggest clones take up 1%. The clonotype comes from a man between 50 and 59 years old with active or convalescent COVID-19. The chain employs TRBV27 and TRBJ2-1, with D possibly TRBD2 on 6 matching bases. Source material: peripheral blood. CDR3 protein: CASSLFPTGVGYEQFF. CDR3 in DNA: TGTGCCAGCAGTTTATTCCCCACGGGGGTAGGGTATGAGCAGTTCTTC.